The 14 T cell receptor beta chains below come from one sample, sequenced in a study of T cells in Graves' hyperthyroidism and ophthalmopathy. From RNA transcripts, TCR beta CDR3 regions were amplified. The TCR CDR3 first-round RT-PCR relied on the HTBI primer set. TCRdb reprocessed the multiplex PCR reads with MiXCR, giving one entry per CDR3 protein. The table shows about 350,000 distinct CDR3 sequences, with 15% to 20% occurring only once. Sample: blood. The receptors were gathered from a woman between 40 and 50 years old with Graves' ophthalmopathy.

This clonotype was seen repeatedly, ten times or more. V usage is TRBV29-1 and J usage is TRBJ1-1; D remains ambiguous. Per the germline V gene, CDR1 is SQVTM and CDR2 is ANQGSEA. Trimming took 3 bases from V and 0 from J, leaving 8 bases between them. The CDR3 runs 13 residues. The CDR3 DNA reads TGCAGCGTTGAGCGAGGGATGAACACTGAAGCTTTCTTT. It translates to CSVERGMNTEAFF.

The V and J genes are TRBV6-4 and TRBJ1-1; no firm D call. Trimming took off 7 bases at V and 0 bases at J, with 9 bases between the two ends. The CDR3 has 13 residues. Per the germline V gene, CDR1 is MRHNA and CDR2 is SNTAGT. CDR3 DNA sequence: TGTGCCAGCAAGGCGGGCATGAACACTGAAGCTTTCTTT. Translating it yields CASKAGMNTEAFF.

This clonotype was counted only a few times. The rearrangement joins TRBV7-2 to TRBJ2-7; possibly TRBD2 for D (5 bases). CDR3 length: 14 amino acids. From germline, CDR1 is SGHTA and CDR2 FQGNSA. The ends were cut back, 0 bases at V and 6 bases at J, with 12 bases in the middle. CDR3 residues: CASSLAPPRVEQYF. CDR3 in DNA: TGTGCCAGCAGCTTAGCCCCGCCGCGGGTCGAGCAGTACTTC.

This clonotype was counted many times. The rearrangement links TRBV7-9 to TRBJ1-1, with a tentative D call TRBD1 (6 bases). The CDR3 is 12 residues long. Germline V gene data show CDR1 as SEHNR and CDR2 as FQNEAQ (reference sequence). The CDR3 region is CAGGRTNTEAFF. The CDR3 coding sequence is TGTGCAGGGGGGCGGACCAACACTGAAGCTTTCTTT.

V is TRBV6-5 and J is TRBJ2-7; D is ambiguous. Germline loops: CDR1 MNHEY, CDR2 SVGAGI. The CDR3 is 14 residues long. The V and J ends lost 0 bases and 3 bases respectively, with 9 bases between them. The CDR3 loop reads CASSYSSHNYEQYF. DNA of the CDR3: TGTGCCAGCAGTTACTCAAGTCACAACTACGAGCAGTACTTC.

The chain combines TRBV6-2 or TRBV6-3 with TRBJ2-7; 12 bases align to TRBD1. The CDR3 covers 15 residues. The germline CDR1 and CDR2 sequences are MNHEY and SVGEGT. Trimming removed 5 bases from V and 5 bases from J; junction bases left unmatched: 7. The CDR3 region is CASSQPGQGANEQYF. CDR3 coding DNA: TGTGCCAGCAGTCAACCGGGACAGGGGGCGAACGAGCAGTACTTC.

The chain joins TRBV7-2 to TRBJ2-3; D is ambiguous. Germline V lookup: CDR1 SGHTA, CDR2 FQGNSA. V lost 1 base to trimming and J lost 0 bases, with 11 bases between them. The CDR3 totals 16 residues. The CDR3 DNA follows: TGTGCCAGCAGCTTAGGTTCTGGCCCGAGCACAGATACGCAGTATTTT. Its translation is CASSLGSGPSTDTQYF.

The chain combines TRBV2 with TRBJ2-5; TRBD2 might be the D (6 bases). The CDR3 length is 11 residues. Germline-derived CDR1 and CDR2 are SNHLY and FYNNEI. V was cut by 8 bases and J by 2 bases, with 6 bases left in between. CDR3 protein: CASGGQETQYF. CDR3 nucleotide sequence: TGTGCCAGCGGGGGGCAAGAGACCCAGTACTTC.

This clonotype was seen ten or more times. The rearrangement joins TRBV9 to TRBJ1-5; tentative D call: TRBD1 (6 bases). The V end was cut by 4 bases, the J end by 4 bases, with 12 bases between. There are 14 residues in the CDR3. Germline V CDR1 and CDR2: SGDLS, YYNGEE. CDR3 sequence: CASSPGQINQPQHF. The CDR3 DNA reads as TGTGCCAGCAGCCCAGGACAGATTAATCAGCCCCAGCATTTT.

V is TRBV27 and J is TRBJ2-7; 12 positions match TRBD2. The CDR3 spans 16 residues. Losses at the gene ends were 6 bases for V and 5 bases for J; bases not matched to a gene: 11. From germline, CDR1 is MNHEY and CDR2 SMNVEV (reference sequence). The DNA of the CDR3 is TGTGCCAGCAGCCGCCGACTAGCGGGAGATTCGGACGAGCAGTACTTC. Amino acids: CASSRRLAGDSDEQYF.

This clonotype was recorded many times. V is TRBV19 and J is TRBJ1-5; D perhaps matches TRBD1 (5 bases). With 3 bases removed from V and 6 bases from J, the gap between germline ends came to 12 bases. This CDR3 is 14 amino acids long. The germline CDR1 and CDR2 sequences are LNHDA and SQIVND (reference sequence). CDR3 nucleotides: TGTGCCAGTAGTATTCAGGGTTGGGGTCAGCCCCAGCATTTT. Encoded protein: CASSIQGWGQPQHF. Variable domain in full (rest from reference TRBV19 and TRBJ1-5): DGGITQSPKYLFRKEGQNVTLSCEQNLNHDAMYWYRQDPGQGLRLIYYSQIVNDFQKGDIAEGYSVSREKKESFPLTVTSAQKNPTAFYLCASSIQGWGQPQHFGDGTRLSIL.

At least ten counts were recorded for this clonotype. The chain links TRBV29-1 to TRBJ2-7; 11 bases align to TRBD1. Germline V gene lookup returns CDR1 SQVTM and CDR2 ANQGSEA. The CDR3 runs 14 residues. J lost 2 bases, V lost 7 bases, and 7 bases had no gene match. The CDR3 DNA is TGCAGCGCTGAGGGGGACAGGGGGACCTACGAGCAGTACTTC. Translating gives CSAEGDRGTYEQYF.

This chain links TRBV4-2 with TRBJ2-7, with TRBD1 matching 11 bases. The CDR3 contains 15 residues. J lost 5 bases, V lost 4 bases, and 7 bases had no gene match. In germline, CDR1 is LGHNA, CDR2 YNFKEQ. In DNA form, the CDR3 reads TGTGCCAGCAGCCCCCGGGACAGGGGGTCCCACGAGCAGTACTTC. Translated: CASSPRDRGSHEQYF.

In its sample, this clonotype was seen many times. V usage is TRBV27 and J usage is TRBJ2-7; D remains ambiguous. The V gene lost 4 bases and the J gene lost 2 bases, with 15 bases spanning the gap. The CDR3 covers 15 residues. The germline V gene has CDR1 MNHEY and CDR2 SMNVEV (reference sequence). The DNA for the CDR3 is TGTGCCAGCAGTTCAAAGGCAGTCCCAGCCTACGAGCAGTACTTC. It specifies CASSSKAVPAYEQYF.